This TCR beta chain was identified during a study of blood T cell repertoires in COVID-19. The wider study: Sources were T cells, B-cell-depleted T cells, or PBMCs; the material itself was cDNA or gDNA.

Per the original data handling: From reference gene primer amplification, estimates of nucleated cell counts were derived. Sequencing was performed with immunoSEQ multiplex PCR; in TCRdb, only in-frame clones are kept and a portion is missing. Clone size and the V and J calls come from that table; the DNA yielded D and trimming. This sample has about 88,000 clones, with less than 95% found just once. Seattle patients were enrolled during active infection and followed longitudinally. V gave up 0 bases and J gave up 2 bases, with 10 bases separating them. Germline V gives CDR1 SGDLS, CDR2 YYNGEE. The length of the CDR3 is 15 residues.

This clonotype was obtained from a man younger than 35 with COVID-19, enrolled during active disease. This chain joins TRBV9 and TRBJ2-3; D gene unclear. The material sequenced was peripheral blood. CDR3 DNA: TGTGCCAGCAGCGTAGACATTTCGTTCACAGATACGCAGTATTTT. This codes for CASSVDISFTDTQYF.